The 8 T cell receptor beta chains presented below share a single source sample, sequenced in a study of shared clonotypes between healthy human individuals. Clones were read by immunoSEQ multiplex PCR, and TCRdb kept only the in-frame ones, dropping some. The sample records around 2.1 million clones, more than 90% being singletons. The sample taken for sequencing was naive CD4+ T cells sorted from blood. Sample subset: CD45RA+ positively selected. These receptors originate from a young man in good health.

The V gene is TRBV7-6, the J gene TRBJ2-3; 7 nucleotides line up with TRBD2. Trimming at V came to 1 base and at J to 2 bases, leaving 9 bases not matched to a gene. The CDR3 runs 17 residues. CDR1 and CDR2 (germline): SGHVS, FNYEAQ. The CDR3 reads CASSLGVASGFTDTQYF. The CDR3 DNA reads TGTGCCAGCAGCTTAGGGGTGGCTAGCGGATTCACAGATACGCAGTATTTT.

V gene TRBV28 combines with J gene TRBJ1-5; D possibly corresponds to TRBD1 (5 bases). The length of the CDR3 is 16 residues. V dropped 5 bases and J dropped 7 bases, with 21 bases sitting between them. Per the germline V gene, CDR1 is MDHEN and CDR2 is SYDVKM. CDR3 sequence reads: CASSLAPTETNQPQHF. CDR3 sequence (DNA): TGTGCCAGCAGTCTCGCCCCGACAGAAACAAACCAGCCCCAGCATTTT.

The chain uses TRBV2 and TRBJ2-5; TRBD2 matches at 7 bases. Trimming at V came to 5 bases and at J to 2 bases, leaving 5 bases not matched to a gene. The CDR3 runs 14 residues. Germline V gives CDR1 SNHLY, CDR2 FYNNEI. The CDR3 DNA follows: TGTGCCAGCAGTCCTGGGAGGGCTCAAGAGACCCAGTACTTC. Translation: CASSPGRAQETQYF.

The V and J genes are TRBV7-8 and TRBJ2-1, with D tentatively TRBD2 (6 bases). Per germline, CDR1 SGHVS and CDR2 FQNEAQ. V lost 7 bases and J 0 bases, leaving 22 bases between the germline ends. This CDR3 is 18 amino acids long. CDR3 amino acids: CASIPKKEVGSSYNEQFF. The DNA of the CDR3 is TGTGCCAGCATCCCAAAGAAGGAGGTCGGGAGCTCCTACAATGAGCAGTTCTTC.

The chain combines TRBV6-1 with TRBJ2-7; the D is unclear. The CDR3 loop spans 13 amino acids. Germline-derived CDR1 and CDR2 are MNHNS and SASEGT. V lost 2 bases and J lost 3, with 8 bases in between. The CDR3 sequence: CASSEPAVYEQYF. CDR3 in DNA: TGTGCCAGCAGTGAACCGGCGGTCTACGAGCAGTACTTC.

V gene TRBV4-3 combines with J gene TRBJ2-7; perhaps TRBD1 as D (6 bases). V gave up 3 bases and J gave up 4 bases, with 16 bases separating them. Germline values: CDR1 LGHNA, CDR2 YSLEER. The CDR3 covers 15 residues. The CDR3 bases are TGCGCCAGCAGCCATGCCGGGACACCTTTTTACGAGCAGTACTTC. This gives the protein CASSHAGTPFYEQYF.

This clone occurred once. Other nucleotide sequences from this sample produce the same CDR3. The chain couples TRBV7-2 to TRBJ2-3; 9 positions match TRBD1. Germline trimming cut 1 base from V and 4 bases from J; bases unmatched to any gene: 3. CDR3 size: 15 residues. Germline CDR1 and CDR2: SGHTA and FQGNSA. CDR3 coding DNA: TGTGCCAGCAGCTTAGAGGGACAGGGTGCAGATACGCAGTATTTT. Its protein is CASSLEGQGADTQYF. Looking up the rest from reference TRBV7-2 and TRBJ2-3 gives the full variable domain: GAGVSQSPSNKVTEKGKDVELRCDPISGHTALYWYRQSLGQGLEFLIYFQGNSAPDKSGLPSDRFSAERTGGSVSTLTIQRTQQEDSAVYLCASSLEGQGADTQYFGPGTRLTVL.

The chain joins TRBV19 to TRBJ1-5; 9 bases line up with TRBD1. The CDR3 extends over 15 amino acids. In germline, CDR1 is LNHDA, CDR2 SQIVND (reference sequence). The J segment lost 2 bases and the V segment lost 5 bases, leaving 4 bases of the junction unmatched. DNA of the CDR3: TGTGCCAGTAGTTGGACAGGGGATGGCAATCAGCCCCAGCATTTT. This encodes CASSWTGDGNQPQHF. Using reference TRBV19 and TRBJ1-5 for the parts outside the CDR3, the full variable domain is DGGITQSPKYLFRKEGQNVTLSCEQNLNHDAMYWYRQDPGQGLRLIYYSQIVNDFQKGDIAEGYSVSREKKESFPLTVTSAQKNPTAFYLCASSWTGDGNQPQHFGDGTRLSIL.